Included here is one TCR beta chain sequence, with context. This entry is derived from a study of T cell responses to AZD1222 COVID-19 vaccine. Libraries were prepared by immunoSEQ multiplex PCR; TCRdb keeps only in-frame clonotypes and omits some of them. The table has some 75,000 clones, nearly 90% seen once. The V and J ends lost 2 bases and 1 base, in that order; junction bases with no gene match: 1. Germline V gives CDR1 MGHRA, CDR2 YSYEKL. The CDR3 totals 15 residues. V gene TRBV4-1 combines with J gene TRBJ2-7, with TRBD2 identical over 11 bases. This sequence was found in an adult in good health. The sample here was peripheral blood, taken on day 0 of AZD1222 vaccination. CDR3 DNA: TGCGCCAGCAGCCAAACTAGCGGGAGTTCCTACGAGCAGTACTTC. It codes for CASSQTSGSSYEQYF.